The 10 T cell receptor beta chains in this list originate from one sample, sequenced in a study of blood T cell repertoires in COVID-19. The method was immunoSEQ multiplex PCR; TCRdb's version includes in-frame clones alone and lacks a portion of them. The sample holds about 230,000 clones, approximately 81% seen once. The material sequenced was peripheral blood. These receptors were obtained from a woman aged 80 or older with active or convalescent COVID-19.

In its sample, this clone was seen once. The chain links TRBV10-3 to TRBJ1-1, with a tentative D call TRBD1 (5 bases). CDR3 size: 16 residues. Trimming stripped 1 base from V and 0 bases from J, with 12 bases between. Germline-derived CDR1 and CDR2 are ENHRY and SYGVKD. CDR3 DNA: TGTGCCATCAGTGAGTTTACAGGTTATCTGAACACTGAAGCTTTCTTT. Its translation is CAISEFTGYLNTEAFF.

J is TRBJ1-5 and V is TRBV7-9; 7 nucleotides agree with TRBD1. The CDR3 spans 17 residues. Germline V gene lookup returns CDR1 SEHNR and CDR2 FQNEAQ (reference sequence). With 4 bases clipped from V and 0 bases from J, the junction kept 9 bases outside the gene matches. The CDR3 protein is CASSSGQASYSNQPQHF. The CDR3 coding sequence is TGTGCCAGCAGCTCTGGACAGGCCTCTTATAGCAATCAGCCCCAGCATTTT.

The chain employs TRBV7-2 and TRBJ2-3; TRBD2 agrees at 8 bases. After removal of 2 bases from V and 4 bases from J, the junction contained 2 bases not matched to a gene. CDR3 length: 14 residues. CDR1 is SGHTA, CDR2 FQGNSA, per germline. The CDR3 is CASSLRGGPDTQYF. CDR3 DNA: TGTGCCAGCAGCTTACGGGGGGGCCCAGATACGCAGTATTTT.

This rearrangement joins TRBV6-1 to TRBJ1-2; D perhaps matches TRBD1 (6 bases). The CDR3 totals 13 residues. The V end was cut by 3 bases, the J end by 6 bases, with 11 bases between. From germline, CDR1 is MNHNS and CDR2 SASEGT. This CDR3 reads CASSDKGGNGYTF. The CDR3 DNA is TGTGCCAGCAGTGACAAGGGGGGGAATGGCTACACCTTC.

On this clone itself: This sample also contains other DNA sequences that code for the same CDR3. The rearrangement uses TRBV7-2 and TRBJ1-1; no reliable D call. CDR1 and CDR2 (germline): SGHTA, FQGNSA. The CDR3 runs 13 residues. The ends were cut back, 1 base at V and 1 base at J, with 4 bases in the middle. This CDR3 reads CASSLGRNTEAFF. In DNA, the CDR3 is TGTGCCAGCAGCTTAGGCAGGAACACTGAAGCTTTCTTT.

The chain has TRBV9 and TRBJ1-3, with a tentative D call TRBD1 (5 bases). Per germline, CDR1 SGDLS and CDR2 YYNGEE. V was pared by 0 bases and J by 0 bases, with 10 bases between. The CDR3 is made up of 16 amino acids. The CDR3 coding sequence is TGTGCCAGCAGCGTAGCGGGGGTTTTCTCTGGAAACACCATATATTTT. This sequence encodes CASSVAGVFSGNTIYF.

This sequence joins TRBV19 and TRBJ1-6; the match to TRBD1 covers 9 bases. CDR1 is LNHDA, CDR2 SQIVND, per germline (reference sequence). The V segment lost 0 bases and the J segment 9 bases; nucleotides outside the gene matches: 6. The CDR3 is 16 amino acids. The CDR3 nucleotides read TGTGCCAGTAGTATAGAGGGGCACAGGGGGCCTTCACCCCTCCACTTT. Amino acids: CASSIEGHRGPSPLHF.

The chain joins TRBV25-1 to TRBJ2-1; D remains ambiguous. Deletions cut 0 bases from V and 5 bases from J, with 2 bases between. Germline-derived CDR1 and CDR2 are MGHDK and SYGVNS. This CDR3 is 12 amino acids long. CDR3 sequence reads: CASSEYNNEQFF. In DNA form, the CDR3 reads TGTGCCAGCAGTGAATACAACAATGAGCAGTTCTTC.

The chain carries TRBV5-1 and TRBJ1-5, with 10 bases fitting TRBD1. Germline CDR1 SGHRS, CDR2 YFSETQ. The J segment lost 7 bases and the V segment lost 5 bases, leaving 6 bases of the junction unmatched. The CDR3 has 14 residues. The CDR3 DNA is TGCGCCAGCAGTTTGACAGGGGGCCAGCAGCCCCAGCATTTT. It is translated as CASSLTGGQQPQHF.

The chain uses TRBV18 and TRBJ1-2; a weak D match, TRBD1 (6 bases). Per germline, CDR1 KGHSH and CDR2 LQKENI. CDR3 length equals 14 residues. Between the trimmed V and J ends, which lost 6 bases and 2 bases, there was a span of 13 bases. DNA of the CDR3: TGTGCCAGCTCCCTAGGGGACAACAACTATGGCTACACCTTC. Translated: CASSLGDNNYGYTF.